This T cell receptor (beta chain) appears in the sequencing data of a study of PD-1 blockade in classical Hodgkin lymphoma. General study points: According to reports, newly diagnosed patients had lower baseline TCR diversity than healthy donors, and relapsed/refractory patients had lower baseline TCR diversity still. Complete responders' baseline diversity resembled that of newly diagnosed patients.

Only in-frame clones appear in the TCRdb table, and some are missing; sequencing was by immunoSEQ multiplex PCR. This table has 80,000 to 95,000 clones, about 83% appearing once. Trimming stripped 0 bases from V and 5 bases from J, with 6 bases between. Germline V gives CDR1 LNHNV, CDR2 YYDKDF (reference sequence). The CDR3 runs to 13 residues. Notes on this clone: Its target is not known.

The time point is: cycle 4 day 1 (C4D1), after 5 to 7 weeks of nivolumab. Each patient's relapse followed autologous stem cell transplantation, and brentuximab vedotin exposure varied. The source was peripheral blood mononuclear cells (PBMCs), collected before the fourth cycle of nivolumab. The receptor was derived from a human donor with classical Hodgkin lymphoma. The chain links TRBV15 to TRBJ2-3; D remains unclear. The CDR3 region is CATSREGIDTQYF. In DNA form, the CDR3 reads TGTGCCACCAGCAGAGAGGGGATAGATACGCAGTATTTT.